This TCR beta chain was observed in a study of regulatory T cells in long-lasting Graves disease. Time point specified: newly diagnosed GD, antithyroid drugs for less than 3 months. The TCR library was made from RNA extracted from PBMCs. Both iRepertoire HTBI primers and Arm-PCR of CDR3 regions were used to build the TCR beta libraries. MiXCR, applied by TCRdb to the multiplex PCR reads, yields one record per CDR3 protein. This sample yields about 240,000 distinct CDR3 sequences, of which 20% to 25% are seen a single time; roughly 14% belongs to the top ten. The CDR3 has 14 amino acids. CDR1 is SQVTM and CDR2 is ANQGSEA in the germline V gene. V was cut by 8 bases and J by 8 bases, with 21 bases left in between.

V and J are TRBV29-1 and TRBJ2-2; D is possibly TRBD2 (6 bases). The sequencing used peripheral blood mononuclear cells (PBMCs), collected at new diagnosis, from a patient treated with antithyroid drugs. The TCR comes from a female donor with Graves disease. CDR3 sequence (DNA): TGCAGCTCCCTAACTGGGGGACTCCGAGGGGAGCTGTTTTTT. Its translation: CSSLTGGLRGELFF.